The 9 T cell receptor beta chains reported below all come from one sample, sequenced in a study of CD8 T cells in ankylosing spondylitis. General observations from the study: Ankylosing spondylitis blood appeared to carry a characteristic TCR beta motif of several highly homologous variants.

TCRdb re-analysed the 5' RACE reads in MiXCR, keeping a single row per CDR3 protein. In the table there are about 450,000 distinct CDR3 sequences, 20% to 30% of which are singletons. Their antigen targets remain unknown. The sequenced sample consisted of blood, either unsorted or a sorted T cell fraction (not recorded which). Receptors originate from a male donor with ankylosing spondylitis.

The chain employs TRBV3-1 and TRBJ2-1; TRBD2 matches 8 bases. Looked up from germline, CDR1 is LGHDT and CDR2 is YNNKEL (reference sequence). Germline trimming cut 4 bases from V and 8 bases from J; bases unmatched to any gene: 13. This CDR3 comprises 16 residues. In nucleotides, the CDR3 is TGTGCCAGCAGCCGGCGTTTGGCACCCGGGAGGGATGAGCAGTTCTTC. As protein: CASSRRLAPGRDEQFF.

This chain uses TRBV24-1 with TRBJ1-1, with 7 bases fitting TRBD1. The germline gives CDR1 KGHDR, CDR2 SFDVKD. Trimming at V came to 5 bases and at J to 5 bases, leaving 4 bases not matched to a gene. The CDR3 consists of 13 residues. DNA of the CDR3: TGTGCCACCAGTGGACAGGGCAAGACTGAAGCTTTCTTT. It specifies CATSGQGKTEAFF.

The chain uses TRBV2 and TRBJ2-6, with TRBD1 matching over 7 bases. The CDR3 has 15 amino acids. Germline assignment: CDR1 SNHLY and CDR2 FYNNEI. The ends lost 6 bases at V and 2 bases at J; junction bases unmatched: 4. Here the CDR3 DNA reads TGTGCCAGCAGGGGTGACAGGGCTGGGGCCAACGTCCTGACTTTC. Amino acids: CASRGDRAGANVLTF.

This clonotype was recorded at least ten times. The genes are TRBV5-1 and TRBJ1-6; D remains unclear. V was cut by 4 bases and J by 6 bases, with 11 bases left in between. In germline, CDR1 is SGHRS, CDR2 YFSETQ. The CDR3 has 14 amino acids. The CDR3 reads CASSDGKPNSPLHF. Here the CDR3 DNA reads TGCGCCAGCAGCGACGGGAAGCCTAATTCACCCCTCCACTTT.

This rearrangement joins TRBV3-1 to TRBJ2-1, with 7 bases identical to TRBD1. V shed 4 bases and J 7 bases; nucleotides not matched to a gene: 4. The CDR3 extends over 13 amino acids. Germline lookup yields CDR1 LGHDT and CDR2 YNNKEL (reference sequence). The CDR3 nucleotides read TGTGCCAGCAGCCCCCGGGACAGAAATGAGCAGTTCTTC. It specifies CASSPRDRNEQFF.

The CDR3 nucleotides read TGTGCCAGCAGTTTAGCGCTGGGAGGGGCTGAAGCTTTCTTT. It is translated as CASSLALGGAEAFF. The chain links TRBV12-3 or TRBV12-4 to TRBJ1-1, with TRBD1 as a possible D gene (5 bases). The CDR3 is 14 residues long. V dropped 0 bases and J dropped 6 bases, with 11 bases sitting between them.

In this sample, this clonotype turned up a few times. V is TRBV10-3 and J is TRBJ2-7; 8 bases line up with TRBD2. The V gene's germline CDR1 is ENHRY and CDR2 SYGVKD. The V gene end was trimmed by 6 bases and the J gene end by 6 bases; junction bases not matched to a gene: 7. CDR3 length equals 13 residues. Here the CDR3 DNA reads TGTGCCATCAGCCCGGGACTAGTAACCGAGCAGTACGTC. Translation: CAISPGLVTEQYV.

The J gene is TRBJ2-7, the V gene TRBV5-1; 10 positions match TRBD2. The CDR3 has 17 residues. The germline V gene encodes CDR1 SGHRS and CDR2 YFSETQ. After removal of 0 bases from V and 2 bases from J, the junction contained 8 bases not matched to a gene. CDR3 bases: TGCGCCAGCAGCTTGGGAGCCGGGACTAGCGTTCCCTACGAGCAGTACTTC. Encoded protein: CASSLGAGTSVPYEQYF.

The chain is built from TRBV10-3 and TRBJ2-5; weak D call: TRBD1 (7 bases). In germline, CDR1 is ENHRY, CDR2 SYGVKD. CDR3 size: 15 residues. V was trimmed by 6 bases and J by 0 bases, leaving 14 bases between them. CDR3 protein: CAIRSDRDYQETQYF. As DNA, the CDR3 is TGTGCCATCAGGAGCGACAGGGACTACCAAGAGACCCAGTACTTC.